Sequencing of this T cell receptor beta chain was carried out in a study of metastatic and nonmetastatic thyroid tumors. Study at large: Across peripheral blood and tumor or nodule tissue samples taken from malignant and benign thyroid patients, the repertoires were compared with one another. The study, taken as a whole, reports: For both blood and tumor, malignant thyroid tumors reportedly showed significantly higher TCR beta diversity than benign nodules did.

Under the authors' procedure: Built for papillary thyroid cancer, a distant-metastasis classifier drew on CDR3 differences across clinicopathological groups. From the PCR reads, TCRdb re-called clones with MiXCR. For this entry, the V and J calls and clone size follow TCRdb and not the study's own pipeline. Here the sample spans roughly 33,000 clones, 15% to 20% being singletons. A remark on this clone: As yet, its antigen is unknown.

All patients were treatment-naive before thyroid surgery. V was cut by 10 bases and J by 3 bases, with 18 bases left in between. The length of the CDR3 is 14 residues. Germline V gene data show CDR1 as SGDLS and CDR2 as YYNGEE. V and J are TRBV9 and TRBJ2-3; D uncertain. This clonotype originated in a male donor with papillary thyroid cancer or a benign thyroid nodule (not recorded which). Some clones in this sample may be carry-over from other donors' samples. Sequenced sample: blood. The CDR3 sequence is CADQLGLVTDTQYF. CDR3 DNA sequence: TGTGCCGACCAACTCGGGTTGGTAACAGATACGCAGTATTTT.